These T cell receptor beta chains were read from a single sample in a study of control samples from healthy donors and cancer patients. Measured with immunoSEQ multiplex PCR; TCRdb has only the in-frame clones, and not every one. Of about 120,000 clones in the sample, about 91% were seen once. Sequencing was performed on blood. The source of these receptors is a man aged 35-49 years in good health. Both conserved end residues are part of each CDR3. Fields, in order: CDR3 protein, CDR3 DNA, V gene, J gene, clone size, D gene. The D gene is left open where the match is weak. Size is omitted from some rows. Given values are once, few, many or a class for expanded clones.

CASSYRQGANSPLHF	TGTGCCAGCAGTTACCGACAGGGGGCGAATTCACCCCTCCACTTT	TRBV27	TRBJ1-6	once	TRBD1
CASSRQGDTYEQYF	TGTGCCAGCAGTCGACAGGGGGATACCTACGAGCAGTACTTC	TRBV6-5	TRBJ2-7	NA	TRBD1
CAWSWGNQGYTF	TGTGCCTGGAGCTGGGGGAATCAGGGCTACACCTTC	TRBV30	TRBJ1-2	NA	NA
CASSLEQGPYEQYF	TGTGCCAGCAGCCTCGAACAGGGGCCGTACGAGCAGTACTTC	TRBV3-1/TRBV3-2	TRBJ2-7	NA	TRBD1
CASGLPPSAGSYNEQFF	TGTGCTAGTGGTTTACCGCCCTCCGCAGGCTCCTACAATGAGCAGTTCTTC	TRBV12-5	TRBJ2-1	NA	NA
CASTSKDSSYEQYF	TGTGCCAGCACCTCCAAGGATAGCTCCTACGAGCAGTACTTC	TRBV7-9	TRBJ2-7	NA	NA
CASSPDSWGETQYF	TGTGCCAGCAGCCCCGACTCGTGGGGGGAGACCCAGTACTTC	TRBV6-1	TRBJ2-5	NA	NA
CASTHITGTGTYEQYF	TGCGCCAGCACACATATAACCGGGACAGGGACCTACGAGCAGTACTTC	TRBV5-1	TRBJ2-7	NA	TRBD1
CASSSTGANQPQHF	TGTGCCAGCAGCTCGACAGGGGCCAATCAGCCCCAGCATTTT	TRBV11-3	TRBJ1-5	once	TRBD1
CSFSDGFAYGYTF	TGCAGCTTCTCGGACGGATTCGCCTATGGCTACACCTTC	TRBV29-1	TRBJ1-2	NA	NA
CASSVGGGEKLFF	TGTGCCAGCAGCGTAGGAGGGGGTGAAAAACTGTTTTTT	TRBV9	TRBJ1-4	NA	NA
CASSPAGGRYDEQFF	TGCGCCAGCAGCCCAGCGGGGGGCCGTTATGATGAGCAGTTCTTC	TRBV5-1	TRBJ2-1	NA	TRBD2
CATSDATTSNYGYTF	TGTGCCACCAGTGATGCAACAACTTCTAACTATGGCTACACCTTC	TRBV24-1	TRBJ1-2	NA	NA
CASTSTRENEQFF	TGTGCCAGCACCTCAACGAGGGAGAATGAGCAGTTCTTC	TRBV6-5	TRBJ2-1	NA	NA
CASSLSLEGNQPQHF	TGTGCCAGCAGCTTAAGCTTGGAGGGTAACCAGCCCCAGCATTTT	TRBV11-2	TRBJ1-5	NA	NA
CASSLQGAATEAFF	TGTGCCAGCAGCTTACAGGGGGCGGCCACTGAAGCTTTCTTT	TRBV7-9	TRBJ1-1	NA	TRBD1
CASSLSPGTEAFF	TGTGCCAGCAGCTTAAGTCCAGGGACTGAAGCTTTCTTT	TRBV7-3	TRBJ1-1	NA	NA
CASSVAGYGYTF	TGTGCCAGCAGCGTAGCAGGATATGGCTACACCTTC	TRBV9	TRBJ1-2	NA	NA
CASSPRTDSSYNSPLHF	TGTGCCAGCTCACCACGGACTGATAGCTCCTATAATTCACCCCTCCACTTT	TRBV18	TRBJ1-6	NA	NA
CASSGETGKKNQPQHF	TGTGCCAGCAGTGGAGAGACAGGGAAGAAGAATCAGCCCCAGCATTTT	TRBV6-1	TRBJ1-5	NA	TRBD1
CAWSVGLKNNEQFF	TGTGCCTGGAGTGTAGGACTGAAGAACAATGAGCAGTTCTTC	TRBV30	TRBJ2-1	NA	NA
CAWSVKQIANYGYTF	TGTGCCTGGAGTGTTAAACAGATAGCTAACTATGGCTACACCTTC	TRBV30	TRBJ1-2	NA	NA
CSVEDRPF	TGCAGCGTTGAAGACAGGCCGTTT	TRBV29-1	TRBJ1-1	NA	NA
CASSLVGTGGNQPQHF	TGTGCCAGCAGCTTAGTGGGGACAGGGGGCAATCAGCCCCAGCATTTT	TRBV7-2	TRBJ1-5	NA	TRBD1
CASSGNVNTEAFF	TGTGCCAGCAGTGGGAACGTGAACACTGAAGCTTTCTTT	TRBV2	TRBJ1-1	NA	NA
CASSLSGPYGYTF	TGTGCCAGCTCACTGTCGGGACCTTATGGCTACACCTTC	TRBV18	TRBJ1-2	NA	NA
CASSLVGLAGGPAKNIQYF	TGTGCCAGCAGCTTAGTTGGACTAGCGGGGGGGCCGGCCAAAAACATTCAGTACTTC	TRBV11-2	TRBJ2-4	NA	TRBD2
CASSDRQQSDTQYF	TGTGCCAGCAGCGACCGACAGCAATCAGATACGCAGTATTTT	TRBV7-9	TRBJ2-3	NA	NA
CASSIIWDSGTDTQYF	TGTGCCAGTAGTATTATCTGGGACAGTGGCACAGATACGCAGTATTTT	TRBV19	TRBJ2-3	NA	TRBD1
CAWSVSGTNYGYTF	TGTGCCTGGAGTGTGTCAGGGACTAACTATGGCTACACCTTC	TRBV30	TRBJ1-2	NA	NA
CASSFGGGTGNSPLHF	TGTGCCAGCAGCTTTGGGGGGGGGACAGGGAATTCACCCCTCCACTTT	TRBV7-6	TRBJ1-6	NA	TRBD1
CASSKETGEDSGANVLTF	TGTGCCAGCAGTAAAGAGACAGGTGAAGACTCTGGGGCCAACGTCCTGACTTTC	TRBV6-4	TRBJ2-6	NA	NA
CASSPGQAQGTQYF	TGTGCCAGCAGCCCCGGACAAGCCCAAGGGACCCAGTACTTC	TRBV9	TRBJ2-5	NA	NA
CASSPPGTISPLYNEQFF	TGTGCCAGCTCACCACCGGGGACTATTAGTCCCCTATACAATGAGCAGTTCTTC	TRBV18	TRBJ2-1	NA	TRBD2
CASSPRSGGYTF	TGTGCCAGCAGCCCGCGGAGTGGAGGCTACACCTTC	TRBV7-9	TRBJ1-2	NA	NA
CASSVGPPDRGNSEQYF	TGTGCCAGCAGCGTAGGACCCCCGGACAGGGGGAATTCAGAGCAGTACTTC	TRBV9	TRBJ2-7	NA	TRBD1
CATSDQRHPETGELFF	TGTGCCACCAGTGACCAAAGACATCCGGAGACCGGGGAGCTGTTTTTT	TRBV24-1	TRBJ2-2	NA	NA
CASKRDRAYEQYF	TGTGCCAGCAAGCGGGACAGAGCCTACGAGCAGTACTTC	TRBV6-4	TRBJ2-7	NA	NA
CASSLAGDRNTEAFF	TGTGCCAGCAGCTTGGCCGGGGACAGGAACACTGAAGCTTTCTTT	TRBV5-5	TRBJ1-1	NA	TRBD1
CASRIFRDSYQPQHF	TGTGCCAGTAGAATCTTTCGGGACAGCTATCAGCCCCAGCATTTT	TRBV19	TRBJ1-5	NA	TRBD1
CAWTRTEGPLHF	TGTGCCTGGACTCGGACCGAGGGGCCCCTCCACTTT	TRBV30	TRBJ1-6	NA	NA
CASSDLGTRTDTQYF	TGTGCCAGCAGCGATCTAGGAACTCGCACAGATACGCAGTATTTT	TRBV14	TRBJ2-3	NA	NA
CASSFEDRVTEAFF	TGTGCCAGCAGCTTCGAGGACAGGGTCACTGAAGCTTTCTTT	TRBV5-6	TRBJ1-1	NA	TRBD1
CASGPLNTQTGELFF	TGTGCTAGTGGCCCCCTAAACACACAGACCGGGGAGCTGTTTTTT	TRBV12-5	TRBJ2-2	NA	NA
CASSEGVRSLLHF	TGTGCCAGCAGTGAAGGGGTCCGATCACTCCTCCACTTT	TRBV6-1	TRBJ1-6	NA	NA
CASSQGGRREKLFF	TGTGCCAGCAGCCAAGGGGGTAGGCGGGAAAAACTGTTTTTT	TRBV14	TRBJ1-4	NA	NA
CASSLVIPPNTEAFF	TGTGCCAGCAGCTTGGTAATCCCCCCCAACACTGAAGCTTTCTTT	TRBV4-2	TRBJ1-1	NA	NA
CATSDPGTVNYGYTF	TGTGCCACCAGTGACCCCGGGACAGTTAACTATGGCTACACCTTC	TRBV24-1	TRBJ1-2	NA	TRBD1
CASSQDTGYNEQFF	TGCGCCAGCAGCCAAGATACAGGTTACAATGAGCAGTTCTTC	TRBV4-1	TRBJ2-1	few	NA
CASSWGPNQPQHF	TGCGCCAGCAGCTGGGGTCCCAATCAGCCCCAGCATTTT	TRBV5-1	TRBJ1-5	NA	NA
CASSFSGTEAFF	TGTGCCAGCAGCTTTAGCGGCACTGAAGCTTTCTTT	TRBV7-9	TRBJ1-1	NA	NA